The 20 T cell receptor beta chains below were found in one sample sequenced in a study of blood T cell repertoires in COVID-19 (dated by TCRdb to between 2020 and 2021). Preparation of the library involved the immunoSEQ multiplex PCR assay. TCRdb retrieved this table from immuneACCESS and kept in-frame rearrangements only. Not all clones are present; in checked studies, unresolved V genes account for under half, and no reason is known for the remainder. This sample lists 45,000 to 50,000 clones; about 83% were detected once. The ten largest clonotypes hold 5.9% of the sample. Sequencing was performed on peripheral blood. The receptors shown here come from a woman aged 55-75 years with acute or convalescent COVID-19.

The chain employs TRBV7-3 and TRBJ2-5; TRBD1 is a possible D gene (6 bases). This CDR3 contains 13 residues. Trimming shortened V by 2 bases and J by 5 bases, and 9 bases separated the two germline ends. Germline CDR1 reads SGHTA; CDR2 reads FQGTGA. The CDR3 sequence: CASSLGGRETQYF. DNA of the CDR3: TGTGCCAGCAGCTTAGGGGGCAGGGAGACCCAGTACTTC.

J is TRBJ2-2 and V is TRBV11-2, with TRBD2 as a possible D gene (5 bases). CDR3 length equals 17 residues. V lost 7 bases and J 4 bases, leaving 22 bases between the germline ends. Germline V gene lookup returns CDR1 SGHAT and CDR2 FQNNGV. The CDR3 sequence: CASNQFTREGSTGELFF. The DNA for the CDR3 is TGTGCCAGCAACCAATTCACGAGGGAAGGGAGCACCGGGGAGCTGTTTTTT.

This clone was observed a handful of times. The J gene is TRBJ2-2, the V gene TRBV6-5; perhaps TRBD2 as D (6 bases). CDR3 length equals 15 residues. Germline lookup yields CDR1 MNHEY and CDR2 SVGAGI. V lost 5 bases and J 4 bases, leaving 14 bases between the germline ends. The CDR3 region is CASSPRDLPTGELFF. CDR3 nucleotide sequence: TGTGCCAGCAGTCCCCGGGACTTACCCACCGGGGAGCTGTTTTTT.

The CDR3 region is CASSGTSVNTGELFF. The DNA of the CDR3 is TGTGCCAGCAGTGGGACTAGCGTGAACACCGGGGAGCTGTTTTTT. The V gene is TRBV2, the J gene TRBJ2-2; 9 positions agree with TRBD2. The V segment lost 4 bases and the J segment 1 base; nucleotides outside the gene matches: 1. The CDR3 runs 15 residues. The V gene's germline CDR1 is SNHLY and CDR2 FYNNEI.

This chain joins TRBV5-1 and TRBJ2-5, with 7 bases lining up with TRBD1. CDR3 length: 13 residues. Germline loops: CDR1 SGHRS, CDR2 YFSETQ. Germline trimming cut 4 bases from V and 5 bases from J; bases unmatched to any gene: 5. This CDR3 is CASSDRVSETQYF. The CDR3 nucleotides are TGCGCCAGCAGCGACAGGGTGTCGGAGACCCAGTACTTC.

This clone was observed a handful of times. This CDR3 reads CASSPAGTDTQYF. Here the CDR3 DNA reads TGTGCCAGCAGCCCCGCGGGCACAGATACGCAGTATTTT. The chain joins TRBV3-1 (or the pseudogene TRBV3-2) to TRBJ2-3, with D unresolved. With 4 bases removed from V and 1 base from J, the gap between germline ends came to 6 bases. Germline CDR1 is LGHDT and CDR2 is YNNKEL (reference sequence). The CDR3 totals 13 residues.

This chain connects TRBV7-6 to TRBJ2-5; 10 bases agree with TRBD1. Germline CDR1 and CDR2: SGHVS and FNYEAQ. Unmatched junction bases numbered 3, after V lost 2 bases and J lost 6 bases. The CDR3 extends over 14 amino acids. CDR3 bases: TGTGCCAGCAGCTTACCGGGACAGGGGAAGACCCAGTACTTC. Amino acid sequence: CASSLPGQGKTQYF.

The chain uses TRBV5-5 and TRBJ2-3; TRBD2 agrees at 9 bases. This CDR3 is built from 15 residues. J gave up 2 bases and V 4 bases, and 5 bases lay outside the gene matches. From germline, CDR1 is SGHKS and CDR2 YYEKEE (reference sequence). The CDR3 DNA sequence: TGTGCCAGCAGCCCGGGACTAGCCGACACAGATACGCAGTATTTT. This sequence encodes CASSPGLADTDTQYF.

The J gene is TRBJ2-2, the V gene TRBV7-8; TRBD2 might be the D (5 bases). Germline-derived CDR1 and CDR2 are SGHVS and FQNEAQ. V shed 2 bases and J shed 6 bases, with 10 bases lying between them. The CDR3 consists of 14 residues. This CDR3 reads CASSLIRESGELFF. DNA of the CDR3: TGTGCCAGCAGCTTAATACGGGAATCCGGGGAGCTGTTTTTT.

The J gene is TRBJ1-3, the V gene TRBV7-2, with no clear D. Between the trimmed V and J ends, which lost 1 base and 1 base, there was a span of 8 bases. The CDR3 runs to 15 residues. In germline, CDR1 is SGHTA, CDR2 FQGNSA. CDR3 DNA: TGTGCCAGCAGCTTAGAGAGGAGGTCTGGAAACACCATATATTTT. This sequence encodes CASSLERRSGNTIYF. The variable domain in full, completed from reference TRBV7-2 and TRBJ1-3, reads GAGVSQSPSNKVTEKGKDVELRCDPISGHTALYWYRQSLGQGLEFLIYFQGNSAPDKSGLPSDRFSAERTGGSVSTLTIQRTQQEDSAVYLCASSLERRSGNTIYFGEGSWLTVV.

The V and J genes are TRBV7-6 and TRBJ1-4; D is undetermined. The CDR3 runs to 12 residues. Trimming took off 2 bases at V and 8 bases at J, with 6 bases between the two ends. Germline assignment: CDR1 SGHVS and CDR2 FNYEAQ. The chain's CDR3 is CASSLLEEKLFF. CDR3 sequence (DNA): TGTGCCAGCAGCTTATTGGAGGAAAAACTGTTTTTT.

V is TRBV2 and J is TRBJ2-7; TRBD1 might be the D (5 bases). This CDR3 region has 11 residues. CDR1 SNHLY and CDR2 FYNNEI come from the germline V gene. V was trimmed by 10 bases and J by 3 bases, leaving 10 bases between them. DNA for the CDR3: TGTGCCACTAGGGGTAGCTACGAGCAGTACTTC. Its translation: CATRGSYEQYF.

The chain couples TRBV11-3 to TRBJ2-2, with D tentatively TRBD2 (6 bases). Per the germline V gene, CDR1 is SGHNT and CDR2 is YENEEA. There are 15 residues in the CDR3. V gave up 1 base and J gave up 4 bases, with 10 bases separating them. CDR3 sequence (DNA): TGTGCCAGCAGCTTAGGGGGGGAGAGCACCGGGGAGCTGTTTTTT. This encodes CASSLGGESTGELFF.

This clone was detected a few times. V and J are TRBV7-2 and TRBJ2-3; TRBD2 aligns across 7 bases. The CDR3 is 15 residues long. The germline V gene encodes CDR1 SGHTA and CDR2 FQGNSA. The V gene end was trimmed by 6 bases and the J gene end by 1 base; junction bases not matched to a gene: 7. The CDR3 DNA is TGTGCCAGCAGACGGGACGCGGGAGGCACAGATACGCAGTATTTT. Translated, it gives CASRRDAGGTDTQYF. Supplemented by reference TRBV7-2 and TRBJ2-3, the full variable domain reads GAGVSQSPSNKVTEKGKDVELRCDPISGHTALYWYRQSLGQGLEFLIYFQGNSAPDKSGLPSDRFSAERTGGSVSTLTIQRTQQEDSAVYLCASRRDAGGTDTQYFGPGTRLTVL.

This clone was seen only once. The rearrangement links TRBV6-5 to TRBJ1-1, with TRBD1 as a possible D gene (5 bases). The CDR3 spans 11 residues. Trimming left V 8 bases short and J 5 bases short, with 9 bases between. The germline V gene has CDR1 MNHEY and CDR2 SVGAGI. CDR3 region: CASSKGTEAFF. The CDR3 nucleotides are TGTGCCAGCTCTAAGGGGACTGAAGCTTTCTTT.

The chain links TRBV5-1 to TRBJ1-2, with 8 positions matching TRBD1. CDR1 and CDR2 from the germline V gene are SGHRS and YFSETQ. The CDR3 totals 14 residues. The ends lost 0 bases at V and 7 bases at J; junction bases unmatched: 5. DNA for the CDR3: TGCGCCAGCAGCTTGGACAGGGGGACGGGTGGCTACACCTTC. This gives the protein CASSLDRGTGGYTF.

This chain uses TRBV3-1 (or the pseudogene TRBV3-2) with TRBJ1-2, with D possibly TRBD1 on 6 matching bases. Germline CDR1 is LGHDT and CDR2 is YNNKEL (reference sequence). Trimming removed 1 base from V and 4 bases from J, with 13 bases in between. The CDR3 covers 15 residues. The CDR3 region is CASSQAKQGTYGYTF. DNA for the CDR3: TGTGCCAGCAGCCAAGCAAAGCAGGGGACCTATGGCTACACCTTC.

Only one count was recorded for this clone. The chain couples TRBV5-6 to TRBJ2-3; D remains unclear. V shed 0 bases and J shed 4 bases, with 6 bases lying between them. The CDR3 has 13 residues. Germline CDR1 is SGHDT and CDR2 is YYEEEE. CDR3 in DNA: TGTGCCAGCAGCTTGGTTTTCTCAGATACGCAGTATTTT. Encoded protein: CASSLVFSDTQYF.

With regard to this clone: Other DNA sequences of this sample code for an identical CDR3. The rearrangement joins TRBV27 to TRBJ2-1; TRBD2 agrees at 13 bases. CDR1 and CDR2 (germline): MNHEY, SMNVEV (reference sequence). This CDR3 contains 15 residues. After removal of 5 bases from V and 6 bases from J, the junction contained 4 bases not matched to a gene. The CDR3 DNA is TGTGCCAGCAGTCCCCGACTAGCGGGAGGCAATGAGCAGTTCTTC. Protein product: CASSPRLAGGNEQFF.

V is TRBV7-9 and J is TRBJ2-7; TRBD1 matches at 8 bases. CDR3 length: 14 residues. Trimming removed 5 bases from V and 5 bases from J; junction bases left unmatched: 8. Germline CDR1 is SEHNR and CDR2 is FQNEAQ (reference sequence). The CDR3 spells CASSLTGALNEQYF. The CDR3 bases are TGTGCCAGCAGCCTGACAGGGGCACTTAACGAGCAGTACTTC.